The 7 T cell receptor beta chains listed next were all sequenced from one sample in a study of blood T cell repertoires in COVID-19. Libraries were prepared by immunoSEQ multiplex PCR; TCRdb keeps only in-frame clonotypes and omits some of them. The data show about 230,000 clones, approximately 90% seen once. The sequenced sample was peripheral blood. These receptors were obtained from a man aged 25-45 years with COVID-19, enrolled during active disease.

V usage is TRBV6-6 and J usage is TRBJ2-1, with 10 bases aligning to TRBD1. V lost 2 bases to trimming and J lost 4 bases; unmatched junction nucleotides: 5. CDR1 is MNHNY, CDR2 SVGAGI, per germline (reference sequence). CDR3 length equals 16 residues. CDR3 DNA: TGTGCCAGCAGTTACCTCGACAGGGGGCTTTACAATGAGCAGTTCTTC. Translation: CASSYLDRGLYNEQFF.

A few counts support this clone. The chain recombines TRBV15 with TRBJ2-3, with 9 bases matching TRBD2. J gave up 5 bases and V 1 base, and 1 base lay outside the gene matches. Germline V CDR1 and CDR2: LNHNV, YYDKDF (reference sequence). This CDR3 is 14 amino acids long. The CDR3 loop is CATSRVSGRDTQYF. CDR3 coding DNA: TGTGCCACCAGCAGAGTTAGCGGGAGAGATACGCAGTATTTT.

DNA of the CDR3: TGTGCCAGCTCACAGACTAGCGGGGGCTACGAGCAGTACTTC. The encoded protein is CASSQTSGGYEQYF. The chain carries TRBV18 and TRBJ2-7, with 12 nucleotides matching TRBD2. The J segment lost 3 bases and the V segment lost 4 bases, leaving 1 base of the junction unmatched. Per germline, CDR1 KGHSH and CDR2 LQKENI. There are 14 residues in the CDR3.

The V call is TRBV6-2 or TRBV6-3, the J call TRBJ1-3; 7 nucleotides match TRBD1. With 3 bases clipped from V and 0 bases from J, the junction kept 5 bases outside the gene matches. The V gene's germline CDR1 is MNHEY and CDR2 SVGEGT. This CDR3 has 16 residues. In DNA, the CDR3 is TGTGCCAGCAGTTATGGGACAGCCTTCTCTGGAAACACCATATATTTT. Amino acid sequence: CASSYGTAFSGNTIYF.

This chain links TRBV24-1 with TRBJ2-1; 12 bases agree with TRBD2. Trimming at V came to 5 bases and at J to 3 bases, leaving 13 bases not matched to a gene. CDR3 length equals 19 residues. In germline, CDR1 is KGHDR, CDR2 SFDVKD. The CDR3 nucleotides read TGTGCCACCAGTGCGGTCGGCAAAGGACTAGCGGGGTTCTACAATGAGCAGTTCTTC. This sequence encodes CATSAVGKGLAGFYNEQFF.

This rearrangement joins TRBV9 to TRBJ2-1, with TRBD2 matching 7 bases. Unmatched junction bases numbered 10, after V lost 0 bases and J lost 7 bases. The CDR3 sequence is 16 residues long. Germline CDR1 reads SGDLS; CDR2 reads YYNGEE. DNA for the CDR3: TGTGCCAGCAGCGTAGGGGAGGGTTTCGTGTTAAATGAGCAGTTCTTC. Protein sequence: CASSVGEGFVLNEQFF.

The chain recombines TRBV11-1 with TRBJ1-5; tentatively, D is TRBD1 (5 bases). The germline gives CDR1 SGHAT, CDR2 FQDESV (reference sequence). The CDR3 has 14 amino acids. V was clipped by 5 bases and J by 7 bases, with 15 bases between them. The chain's CDR3 is CASSPTGQGQPQHF. CDR3 DNA: TGTGCCAGCAGCCCTACCGGGCAGGGCCAGCCCCAGCATTTT.